This is a list of T cell receptor beta chains from one sample in a study of beta chain features in type 1 diabetes. Libraries were prepared by immunoSEQ multiplex PCR; TCRdb keeps only in-frame clonotypes and omits some of them. The sample consists of around 310,000 clones, 13% of them appearing once. Sequenced material: naive CD4+ T cells from blood. The receptors were sampled from a woman between 18 and 29 years old with type 1 diabetes. The CDR3 runs from the conserved cysteine through the conserved F or W. D genes are given only for firm matches. Clone sizes are given selectively: once, few, many, or a class where the clone is expanded.

size	V	J	D	DNA	CDR3
NA	TRBV7-3	TRBJ2-2	TRBD2	TGTGCCAGCAGCCTAGCGGGGCCCGGGACCGGGGAGCTGTTTTTT	CASSLAGPGTGELFF
NA	TRBV9	TRBJ1-1	NA	TGTGCCAGCAGCCCTCCCGGCGGGAGCACTGAAGCTTTCTTT	CASSPPGGSTEAFF
few	TRBV5-1	TRBJ2-1	NA	TGCGCCAGCAGCTATGGTGAGGGATCCTACAATGAGCAGTTCTTC	CASSYGEGSYNEQFF
few	TRBV11-2	TRBJ2-1	NA	TGTGCCAGCAGCTTGGACTCGGGGGCCTACAATGAGCAGTTCTTC	CASSLDSGAYNEQFF
NA	TRBV4-1	TRBJ2-5	NA	TGCGCCAGCAGCCAAGTTTTTCGAGAGACCCAGTACTTC	CASSQVFRETQYF
once	TRBV9	TRBJ2-1	TRBD2	TGTGCCAGCAGCGAGCAGCGGGACCTTCATTTGAATGAGCAGTTCTTC	CASSEQRDLHLNEQFF
few	TRBV29-1	TRBJ2-7	NA	TGCAGCGTTGGGATACAGCCCGTGCAGTACTTC	CSVGIQPVQYF
NA	TRBV19	TRBJ2-1	TRBD1	TGTGCCAGTAGTGGGGACAGGGCGGGCGGTGAGCAGTTCTTC	CASSGDRAGGEQFF
NA	TRBV7-2	TRBJ2-3	TRBD2	TGTGCCAGCAGTCTTAGACTAGCGGGAGGGCCAGATACGCAGTATTTT	CASSLRLAGGPDTQYF
NA	TRBV11-3	TRBJ2-1	TRBD2	TGTGCCAGCAGCCCCAGTACTAGCGGGACCCACAATGAGCAGTTCTTC	CASSPSTSGTHNEQFF
NA	TRBV29-1	TRBJ2-5	NA	TGCAGCGTTGAGAGGGTTGCGGCGGCGTCTCGGGAGACCCAGTACTTC	CSVERVAAASRETQYF
NA	TRBV7-9	TRBJ2-1	NA	TGTGCCAGCAGCTCCATCAGGTACAATGAGCAGTTCTTC	CASSSIRYNEQFF
NA	TRBV25-1	TRBJ2-2	NA	TGTGCCAGCAGTGAATCCCCCCCGGGAATAGGCGGGGAGCTGTTTTTT	CASSESPPGIGGELFF
NA	TRBV28	TRBJ1-2	TRBD1	TGTGCCAGCAGCACGTTGGGACAGCTTGAGGGTTATGGCTACACCTTC	CASSTLGQLEGYGYTF